This entry features one T cell receptor beta chain sequence. These data originate in a study of regulatory T cells in long-lasting Graves disease. Trimming took off 1 base at V and 3 bases at J, with 16 bases between the two ends. This CDR3 contains 16 residues. Per the germline V gene, CDR1 is MDHEN and CDR2 is SYDVKM. CDR3 regions were amplified by Arm-PCR using iRepertoire HTBI primers to build TCR beta libraries. TCRdb re-analysed the multiplex PCR reads in MiXCR, keeping a single row per CDR3 protein. The sample yields some 410,000 distinct CDR3 sequences, over 15% seen once. Time point: newly diagnosed GD, antithyroid drugs for less than 3 months. PBMCs provided the RNA from which the TCR library was made. These sequences were also reported in another study, on T cells in Graves' hyperthyroidism and ophthalmopathy.

The origin of this receptor is a young woman with Graves disease. The rearrangement links TRBV28 to TRBJ2-7, with D maybe TRBD1 (5 bases). The sequences come from peripheral blood mononuclear cells (PBMCs), collected at new diagnosis, from a patient treated with antithyroid drugs. The CDR3 bases are TGTGCCAGCAGTTTATACAGGCGCAAACCGAACTACGAGCAGTACTTC. Amino acids: CASSLYRRKPNYEQYF.